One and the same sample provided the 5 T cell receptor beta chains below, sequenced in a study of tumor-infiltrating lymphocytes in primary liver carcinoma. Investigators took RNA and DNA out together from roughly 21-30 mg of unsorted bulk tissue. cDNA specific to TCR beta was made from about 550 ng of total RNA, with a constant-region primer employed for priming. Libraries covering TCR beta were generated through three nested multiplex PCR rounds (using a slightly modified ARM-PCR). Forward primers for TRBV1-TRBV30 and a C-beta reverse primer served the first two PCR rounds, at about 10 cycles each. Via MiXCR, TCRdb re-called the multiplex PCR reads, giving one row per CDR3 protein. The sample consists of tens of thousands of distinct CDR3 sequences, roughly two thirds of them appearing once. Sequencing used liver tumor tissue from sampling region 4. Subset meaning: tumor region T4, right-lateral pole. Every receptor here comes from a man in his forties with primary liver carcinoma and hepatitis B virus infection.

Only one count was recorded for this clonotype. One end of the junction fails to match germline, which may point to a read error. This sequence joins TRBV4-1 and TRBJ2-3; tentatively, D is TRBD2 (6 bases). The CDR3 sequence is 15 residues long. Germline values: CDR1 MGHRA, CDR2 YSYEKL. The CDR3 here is CASSPWGVSADMQYF. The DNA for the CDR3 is TGCGCCAGCAGCCCCTGGGGGGTGTCGGCAGATATGCAGTATTTT.

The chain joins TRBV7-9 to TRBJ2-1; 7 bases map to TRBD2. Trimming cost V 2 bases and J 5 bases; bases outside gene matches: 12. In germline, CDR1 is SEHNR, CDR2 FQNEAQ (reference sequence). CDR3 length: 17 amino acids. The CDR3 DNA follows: TGTGCCAGCAGCTTATACAGGACTAGTGCAGGTCACAATGAGCAGTTCTTC. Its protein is CASSLYRTSAGHNEQFF.

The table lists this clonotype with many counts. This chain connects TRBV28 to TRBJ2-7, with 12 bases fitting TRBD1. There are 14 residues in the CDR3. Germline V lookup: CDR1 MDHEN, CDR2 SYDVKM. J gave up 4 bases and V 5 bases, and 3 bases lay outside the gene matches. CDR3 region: CASSGDRGPYEQYF. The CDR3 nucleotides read TGTGCCAGCAGTGGGGACAGGGGGCCATACGAGCAGTACTTC.

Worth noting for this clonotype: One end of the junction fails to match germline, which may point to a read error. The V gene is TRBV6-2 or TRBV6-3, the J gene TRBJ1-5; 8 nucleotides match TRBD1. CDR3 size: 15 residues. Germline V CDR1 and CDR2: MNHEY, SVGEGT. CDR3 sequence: CASTTPTGDNQPRHF. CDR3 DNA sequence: TGTGCCAGTACTACCCCGACAGGGGACAATCAGCCCCGGCATTTT.

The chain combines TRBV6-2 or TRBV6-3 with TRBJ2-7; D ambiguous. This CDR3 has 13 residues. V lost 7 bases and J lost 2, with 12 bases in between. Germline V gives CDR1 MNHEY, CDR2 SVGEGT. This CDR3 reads CASTGRHPYEQYF. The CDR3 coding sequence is TGTGCCAGCACTGGGCGTCATCCCTACGAGCAGTACTTC.